This TCR beta chain derives from a study of cytomegalovirus exposure and HLA in healthy donors. The CDR3 consists of 14 residues. V lost 7 bases, J lost 3 bases, and 16 bases lay in between. Germline values: CDR1 SGHTS, CDR2 YDEGEE. Only a few counts were recorded for this clone. This PCR relied on a set of 60 Vbeta primers and 13 Jbeta primers. Here immunoSEQ multiplex PCR was the method, and the copy in TCRdb shows in-frame clones only, minus some. The data hold 250,000 to 350,000 clones, with 85% to 90% observed a single time. The sequence came from a woman aged 18-35 years in good health and CMV-seronegative. The sequencing input was PBMCs. V is TRBV5-8 and J is TRBJ1-1; D is unresolved. DNA for the CDR3: TGTGCCAGCCAACTCCGGGGTTATTACACTGAAGCTTTCTTT. Protein sequence: CASQLRGYYTEAFF.